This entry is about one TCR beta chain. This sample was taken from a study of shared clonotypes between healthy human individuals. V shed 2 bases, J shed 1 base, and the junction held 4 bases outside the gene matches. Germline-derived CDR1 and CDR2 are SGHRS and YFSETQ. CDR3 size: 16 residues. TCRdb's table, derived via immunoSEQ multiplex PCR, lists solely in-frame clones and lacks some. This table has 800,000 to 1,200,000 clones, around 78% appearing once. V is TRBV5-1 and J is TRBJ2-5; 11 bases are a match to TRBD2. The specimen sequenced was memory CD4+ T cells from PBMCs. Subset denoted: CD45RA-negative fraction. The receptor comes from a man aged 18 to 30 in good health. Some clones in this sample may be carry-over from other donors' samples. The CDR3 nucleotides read TGCGCCAGCAGCTTCAGTAGCGGGAGGGGCCAAGAGACCCAGTACTTC. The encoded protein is CASSFSSGRGQETQYF.